What follows are 28 T cell receptor beta chains derived from one specimen sequenced in a study of blood T cell repertoires in COVID-19. The data were produced by immunoSEQ multiplex PCR, yet TCRdb's version contains in-frame clones alone and is incomplete. Of roughly 30,000 clones in the sample, approximately 87% were seen once. Sequenced: peripheral blood. The receptors stem from a human donor in a cohort sampled during active COVID-19.

This clone was recorded once. V gene TRBV7-2 combines with J gene TRBJ2-5, with D possibly being TRBD2 (6 bases). This CDR3 spans 15 amino acids. V was pared by 4 bases and J by 5 bases, with 17 bases between. Germline V CDR1 and CDR2: SGHTA, FQGNSA. The CDR3 DNA sequence: TGTGCCAGCAGCTCCCGACTAGTTCTTGGGGAGACCCAGTACTTC. It yields the protein CASSSRLVLGETQYF.

V and J are TRBV29-1 and TRBJ2-7, with 9 positions matching TRBD1. This CDR3 comprises 12 residues. CDR1 is SQVTM and CDR2 is ANQGSEA in the germline V gene. CDR3 coding DNA: TGCAGACGAATGGACAGGGGCTACGAGCAGTACTTC. Protein sequence: CRRMDRGYEQYF.

This CDR3 reads CASSPYSDRGRETQYF. In DNA, the CDR3 is TGTGCCAGCAGCCCCTATTCCGACAGGGGTCGAGAGACCCAGTACTTC. The V gene is TRBV7-6, the J gene TRBJ2-5, with TRBD1 identical over 8 bases. The V and J ends lost 5 bases and 4 bases, in that order; junction bases with no gene match: 12. The CDR3 covers 16 residues. Germline CDR1 reads SGHVS; CDR2 reads FNYEAQ.

The V and J genes are TRBV6-1 and TRBJ2-1; D is possibly TRBD1 (7 bases). The V gene's germline CDR1 is MNHNS and CDR2 SASEGT. The CDR3 contains 15 residues. V lost 1 base and J 6 bases, leaving 13 bases between the germline ends. CDR3 nucleotide sequence: TGTGCCAGCAGTGAAGACAGGGGACTTCTCAATGAGCAGTTCTTC. It codes for CASSEDRGLLNEQFF.

This CDR3 is CASSTRTGGTGELFF. The CDR3 nucleotides read TGTGCCAGCAGCACCAGGACAGGGGGCACCGGGGAGCTGTTTTTT. The V and J genes are TRBV11-3 and TRBJ2-2, with 10 bases fitting TRBD1. J was trimmed by 4 bases and V by 5 bases; bases with no gene match: 4. This CDR3 has 15 residues. Per the germline V gene, CDR1 is SGHNT and CDR2 is YENEEA.

CDR3 region: CASSYRGSDTQYF. CDR3 in DNA: TGTGCCAGCAGTTACAGGGGCTCGGATACGCAGTATTTT. The rearrangement uses TRBV6-2 or TRBV6-3 and TRBJ2-3, with a weak D call TRBD1 (5 bases). This CDR3 spans 13 amino acids. V lost 2 bases, J lost 6 bases, and 9 bases lay in between. The V gene's germline CDR1 is MNHEY and CDR2 SVGEGT.

J is TRBJ2-5 and V is TRBV27; D remains ambiguous. The germline V gene encodes CDR1 MNHEY and CDR2 SMNVEV (reference sequence). V was clipped by 0 bases and J by 7 bases, with 18 bases between them. This CDR3 is built from 16 residues. The CDR3 loop reads CASSLSASSLVGTQYF. The CDR3 nucleotides are TGTGCCAGCAGTTTATCTGCTTCCTCCCTAGTCGGGACCCAGTACTTC.

The chain couples TRBV12-5 to TRBJ1-2; 8 bases map to TRBD1. The CDR3 contains 14 residues. Per the germline V gene, CDR1 is LGHNT and CDR2 is FRNRAP. The V segment lost 1 base and the J segment 6 bases; nucleotides outside the gene matches: 4. The CDR3 bases are TGTGCTAGTGGTTTGGGGACAGGGAAAAATGGCTACACCTTC. Translating it yields CASGLGTGKNGYTF.

This clone is a singleton in its sample. The chain recombines TRBV3-1 (or the pseudogene TRBV3-2) with TRBJ1-2; 8 bases are shared with TRBD1. Germline V gene sequence: CDR1 LGHDT, CDR2 YNNKEL (reference sequence). This CDR3 contains 14 residues. V trimming: 4 bases; J trimming: 6 bases; junction bases outside the gene matches: 7. The CDR3 loop reads CASSRTGGRDGYTF. The CDR3 bases are TGTGCCAGCAGCCGAACAGGGGGAAGGGATGGCTACACCTTC.

The rearrangement uses TRBV4-1 and TRBJ2-1; perhaps TRBD2 as D (7 bases). Per the germline V gene, CDR1 is MGHRA and CDR2 is YSYEKL. The V gene lost 9 bases and the J gene lost 8 bases, with 23 bases spanning the gap. The CDR3 has 15 residues. The CDR3 nucleotides are TGCGCCAGTAGAGATGGGGGGCGGGGGATGGATGAGCAGTTCTTC. Its translation is CASRDGGRGMDEQFF.

The chain is built from TRBV5-1 and TRBJ2-7, with 8 bases fitting TRBD1. The germline V gene encodes CDR1 SGHRS and CDR2 YFSETQ. With V trimmed by 4 bases and J by 1 base, 7 bases remained unmatched. This CDR3 has 15 residues. The CDR3 DNA sequence: TGCGCCAGCAGCGAGGGACAGGCCTATTCCTACGAGCAGTACTTC. Residues: CASSEGQAYSYEQYF.

V usage is TRBV14 and J usage is TRBJ2-2, with TRBD1 matching over 7 bases. Losses at the gene ends were 1 base for V and 4 bases for J; bases not matched to a gene: 18. This CDR3 has 20 residues. The germline gives CDR1 SGHDN, CDR2 FVKESK. The CDR3: CASSQVSGGLNGGGTGELFF. CDR3 coding DNA: TGTGCCAGCAGCCAAGTTTCAGGGGGATTGAACGGAGGAGGCACCGGGGAGCTGTTTTTT.

The chain has TRBV4-2 and TRBJ2-7, with 7 bases matching TRBD1. From germline, CDR1 is LGHNA and CDR2 YNFKEQ. V was pared by 0 bases and J by 3 bases, with 5 bases of the junction left unmatched. This CDR3 is built from 15 residues. The CDR3 is CASSQEQGSRYEQYF. The CDR3 DNA follows: TGTGCCAGCAGCCAAGAACAGGGGTCACGCTACGAGCAGTACTTC.

The chain is built from TRBV5-4 and TRBJ1-2; TRBD1 matches 8 bases. Germline lookup yields CDR1 SGHNT and CDR2 YYREEE (reference sequence). After removal of 3 bases from V and 4 bases from J, the junction contained 2 bases not matched to a gene. This CDR3 is built from 13 residues. CDR3 protein: CASSYRGSYGYTF. The CDR3 coding sequence is TGTGCCAGCAGCTACAGGGGGAGCTATGGCTACACCTTC. Supplemented by reference TRBV5-4 and TRBJ1-2, the full variable domain reads ETGVTQSPTHLIKTRGQQVTLRCSSQSGHNTVSWYQQALGQGPQFIFQYYREEENGRGNFPPRFSGLQFPNYSSELNVNALELDDSALYLCASSYRGSYGYTFGSGTRLTVV.

This chain connects TRBV29-1 to TRBJ2-6; no clear D. The V gene's germline CDR1 is SQVTM and CDR2 ANQGSEA. V lost 1 base, J lost 0 bases, and 4 bases lay in between. The CDR3 totals 14 residues. The CDR3 nucleotides are TGCAGCGTTGAAGGGCACTCTGGGGCCAACGTCCTGACTTTC. This translates into CSVEGHSGANVLTF.

The chain is built from TRBV5-6 and TRBJ2-2; possibly TRBD1 for D (6 bases). V lost 0 bases to trimming and J lost 5 bases, with 14 bases between them. CDR1 SGHDT and CDR2 YYEEEE come from the germline V gene. The length of the CDR3 is 16 residues. Here the CDR3 reads CASSLDGTRGTGELFF. DNA of the CDR3: TGTGCCAGCAGCTTGGATGGTACTAGGGGGACCGGGGAGCTGTTTTTT.

This clone has more than one count but fewer than ten. J is TRBJ2-7 and V is TRBV4-3; possible D gene TRBD2, 6 bases. The V gene lost 1 base and the J gene lost 4 bases, with 32 bases spanning the gap. Germline CDR1 is LGHNA and CDR2 is YSLEER. CDR3 length: 21 amino acids. The CDR3, as DNA: TGCGCCAGCAGCCAAGTTCTTCAGACTGCCAGTGCAGAGGTGGGACTTTACGAGCAGTACTTC. Residues: CASSQVLQTASAEVGLYEQYF.

This rearrangement joins TRBV4-3 to TRBJ2-1; D is uncertain. Germline loops: CDR1 LGHNA, CDR2 YSLEER. Trimming stripped 0 bases from V and 0 bases from J, with 12 bases between. CDR3 length equals 17 residues. In DNA form, the CDR3 reads TGCGCCAGCAGCCAAGAAAGTATACCCAGCTCCTACAATGAGCAGTTCTTC. Translating it yields CASSQESIPSSYNEQFF.

The chain uses TRBV6-5 and TRBJ2-2, with D perhaps TRBD2 (6 bases). V gave up 7 bases and J gave up 2 bases, with 11 bases separating them. The CDR3 is made up of 14 amino acids. Germline lookup yields CDR1 MNHEY and CDR2 SVGAGI. Here the CDR3 DNA reads TGTGCCAGCACCAACGGGGGAAACACCGGGGAGCTGTTTTTT. It specifies CASTNGGNTGELFF.

This clone was seen just once. CDR3 residues: CASSLDRGPLTF. The CDR3, as DNA: TGTGCCAGCAGCTTAGACAGGGGGCCCCTCACCTTC. This chain connects TRBV9 to TRBJ1-2; 10 bases line up with TRBD1. This CDR3 is 12 amino acids long. V shed 4 bases, J shed 13 bases, and the junction held 7 bases outside the gene matches. Per germline, CDR1 SGDLS and CDR2 YYNGEE.

In nucleotides, the CDR3 is TGTGCCAGCAGCCGGGACAGGCTTAACTATGGCTACACCTTC. Protein sequence: CASSRDRLNYGYTF. The chain couples TRBV5-4 to TRBJ1-2, with TRBD1 identical over 8 bases. The CDR3 is made up of 14 amino acids. The J segment lost 1 base and the V segment lost 4 bases, leaving 3 bases of the junction unmatched. The germline V gene has CDR1 SGHNT and CDR2 YYREEE (reference sequence).

The chain uses TRBV9 and TRBJ2-1, with 12 bases aligning to TRBD2. The CDR3 length is 17 residues. Trimming at V came to 2 bases and at J to 7 bases, leaving 10 bases not matched to a gene. CDR1 is SGDLS, CDR2 YYNGEE, per germline. CDR3 in amino acids: CASSVLPSGGAGNEQFF. Here the CDR3 DNA reads TGTGCCAGCAGCGTCTTGCCTAGCGGGGGGGCAGGGAATGAGCAGTTCTTC.

This chain connects TRBV28 to TRBJ2-7, with TRBD1 matching 8 bases. V trimming: 5 bases; J trimming: 2 bases; junction bases outside the gene matches: 8. There are 15 residues in the CDR3. Germline CDR1 reads MDHEN; CDR2 reads SYDVKM. CDR3 DNA: TGTGCCAGCAGTACGCAGGGGGCAATTACCTACGAGCAGTACTTC. It is translated as CASSTQGAITYEQYF.

The rearrangement links TRBV5-1 to TRBJ2-1, with 8 bases that match TRBD1. The trim removed 4 bases at V and 8 bases at J, leaving 14 bases unmatched. CDR3 size: 16 residues. Looked up from germline, CDR1 is SGHRS and CDR2 is YFSETQ. The chain's CDR3 is CASSLSGGSRADEQFF. The DNA for the CDR3 is TGCGCCAGCAGCCTCTCAGGGGGCTCCAGGGCGGATGAGCAGTTCTTC.

The V gene is TRBV19, the J gene TRBJ2-7; TRBD1 matches 9 bases. Germline V gives CDR1 LNHDA, CDR2 SQIVND (reference sequence). Losses at the gene ends were 6 bases for V and 5 bases for J; bases not matched to a gene: 5. The CDR3 is 13 residues long. CDR3 nucleotides: TGTGCCAGTAGGCATGGACAGGGGAACGAGCAGTACTTC. Its protein is CASRHGQGNEQYF.

The V and J genes are TRBV4-1 and TRBJ1-2, with D perhaps matching TRBD1 (6 bases). Trimming left V 2 bases short and J 2 bases short, with 12 bases between. Germline CDR1 reads MGHRA; CDR2 reads YSYEKL. The CDR3 sequence is 15 residues long. CDR3 in amino acids: CASSQLQGRNYGYTF. DNA for the CDR3: TGCGCCAGCAGCCAATTGCAGGGGAGAAACTATGGCTACACCTTC.

The V and J genes are TRBV21-1 and TRBJ2-5; the listed D gene, TRBD2, was not tested against the DNA. TRBV21-1 is classified as a pseudogene. The CDR3 length is 19 residues. The CDR3 DNA reads as TGTGCCAGCAGCAAAGAAGCCGTTCGGCTAGCGGGGGGATCAGAGACCCAGTACTTC. This sequence encodes CASSKEAVRLAGGSETQYF.

This clone was seen once. V and J are TRBV9 and TRBJ2-1; D is possibly TRBD2 (5 bases). Germline loops: CDR1 SGDLS, CDR2 YYNGEE. The V end was cut by 4 bases, the J end by 8 bases, with 19 bases between. The CDR3 sequence is 15 residues long. CDR3 residues: CASSPRDRVIHEQFF. CDR3 coding DNA: TGTGCCAGCAGCCCCCGGGATCGAGTCATTCATGAGCAGTTCTTC. Complete variable domain (other parts from reference TRBV9 and TRBJ2-1): DSGVTQTPKHLITATGQRVTLRCSPRSGDLSVYWYQQSLDQGLQFLIQYYNGEERAKGNILERFSAQQFPDLHSELNLSSLELGDSALYFCASSPRDRVIHEQFFGPGTRLTVL.